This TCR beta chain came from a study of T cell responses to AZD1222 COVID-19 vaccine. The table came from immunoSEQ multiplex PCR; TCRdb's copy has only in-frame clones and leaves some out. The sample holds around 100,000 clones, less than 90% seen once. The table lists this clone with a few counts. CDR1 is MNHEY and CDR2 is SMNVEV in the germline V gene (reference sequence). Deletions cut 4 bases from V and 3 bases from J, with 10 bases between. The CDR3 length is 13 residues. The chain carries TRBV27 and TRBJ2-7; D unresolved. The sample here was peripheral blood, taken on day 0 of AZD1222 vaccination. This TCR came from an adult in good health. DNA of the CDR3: TGTGCCAGCAGTTCTACCCCCGTCTACGAGCAGTACTTC. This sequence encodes CASSSTPVYEQYF.